This TCR beta chain was identified during a study of CD4 T cells in relation to SARS-CoV-2 and coronaviruses. Clones were sequenced by immunoSEQ multiplex PCR, and TCRdb holds only the in-frame ones, with some missing. The sample shows some 14,000 clones, around 80% of them seen only once. This clone turned up a few times. What it binds is unknown. Unexposed donor CD4+ T cells date from about 2011-2018, before the COVID-19 pandemic. CD4+ T cells were isolated from the cells after nine to eleven days of culture. The sample consisted of CD4+ T cells from PBMCs, cultured in vitro. The sequence came from a human donor in good health.

The CDR3 bases are TGCGCCAGCAGCTTTCAGGGGGCAACTAATGAAAAACTGTTTTTT. It specifies CASSFQGATNEKLFF. The rearrangement uses TRBV5-1 and TRBJ1-4, with 7 bases that match TRBD1. The CDR3 is 15 amino acids. Germline trimming cut 2 bases from V and 0 bases from J; bases unmatched to any gene: 1. Per the germline V gene, CDR1 is SGHRS and CDR2 is YFSETQ.